The 4 T cell receptor beta chains below come from one sample, sequenced in a study of blood T cell repertoires in COVID-19. Data came from immunoSEQ multiplex PCR; TCRdb stores just in-frame clones and leaves some out. The sample has some 430,000 clones, around 91% seen once. Specimen: PBMCs or T cells enriched from blood (not recorded which). The receptor set was obtained from a man aged 18 to 30 who had recovered from COVID-19.

The V and J genes are TRBV5-4 and TRBJ2-7; 9 bases are shared with TRBD2. The germline gives CDR1 SGHNT, CDR2 YYREEE (reference sequence). Trimming removed 4 bases from V and 5 bases from J; junction bases left unmatched: 10. The CDR3 runs to 15 residues. Here the CDR3 DNA reads TGTGCCAGCAGCCAACGGAGTAGCGGGAGAAACGAGCAGTACTTC. Residues: CASSQRSSGRNEQYF.

The rearrangement uses TRBV9 and TRBJ2-2; 10 nucleotides match TRBD2. V lost 4 bases and J lost 4; bases outside the gene matches: 13. CDR3 length: 18 residues. The germline V gene encodes CDR1 SGDLS and CDR2 YYNGEE. CDR3 nucleotides: TGTGCCAGCAGCTCCCCCGGGCTAGCGGGAGTTCGCACCGGGGAGCTGTTTTTT. Amino acids: CASSSPGLAGVRTGELFF.

The V gene is TRBV7-3, the J gene TRBJ1-2; 7 bases align to TRBD1. The CDR3 totals 16 residues. CDR1 is SGHTA and CDR2 is FQGTGA in the germline V gene. The V and J ends lost 5 bases and 6 bases, in that order; junction bases with no gene match: 15. CDR3 in DNA: TGTGCCAGCAGCCCCTCAGTGACAGGGTCTTCGCATGGCTACACCTTC. Protein product: CASSPSVTGSSHGYTF.

V and J are TRBV27 and TRBJ1-5; 8 nucleotides match TRBD1. Losses at the gene ends were 5 bases for V and 7 bases for J; bases not matched to a gene: 10. Germline CDR1 MNHEY, CDR2 SMNVEV (reference sequence). This CDR3 is 15 amino acids long. Written as DNA, the CDR3 is TGTGCCAGCAGTGCCGGACAGGGCGGGGGACAGCCCCAGCATTTT. Its translation: CASSAGQGGGQPQHF.